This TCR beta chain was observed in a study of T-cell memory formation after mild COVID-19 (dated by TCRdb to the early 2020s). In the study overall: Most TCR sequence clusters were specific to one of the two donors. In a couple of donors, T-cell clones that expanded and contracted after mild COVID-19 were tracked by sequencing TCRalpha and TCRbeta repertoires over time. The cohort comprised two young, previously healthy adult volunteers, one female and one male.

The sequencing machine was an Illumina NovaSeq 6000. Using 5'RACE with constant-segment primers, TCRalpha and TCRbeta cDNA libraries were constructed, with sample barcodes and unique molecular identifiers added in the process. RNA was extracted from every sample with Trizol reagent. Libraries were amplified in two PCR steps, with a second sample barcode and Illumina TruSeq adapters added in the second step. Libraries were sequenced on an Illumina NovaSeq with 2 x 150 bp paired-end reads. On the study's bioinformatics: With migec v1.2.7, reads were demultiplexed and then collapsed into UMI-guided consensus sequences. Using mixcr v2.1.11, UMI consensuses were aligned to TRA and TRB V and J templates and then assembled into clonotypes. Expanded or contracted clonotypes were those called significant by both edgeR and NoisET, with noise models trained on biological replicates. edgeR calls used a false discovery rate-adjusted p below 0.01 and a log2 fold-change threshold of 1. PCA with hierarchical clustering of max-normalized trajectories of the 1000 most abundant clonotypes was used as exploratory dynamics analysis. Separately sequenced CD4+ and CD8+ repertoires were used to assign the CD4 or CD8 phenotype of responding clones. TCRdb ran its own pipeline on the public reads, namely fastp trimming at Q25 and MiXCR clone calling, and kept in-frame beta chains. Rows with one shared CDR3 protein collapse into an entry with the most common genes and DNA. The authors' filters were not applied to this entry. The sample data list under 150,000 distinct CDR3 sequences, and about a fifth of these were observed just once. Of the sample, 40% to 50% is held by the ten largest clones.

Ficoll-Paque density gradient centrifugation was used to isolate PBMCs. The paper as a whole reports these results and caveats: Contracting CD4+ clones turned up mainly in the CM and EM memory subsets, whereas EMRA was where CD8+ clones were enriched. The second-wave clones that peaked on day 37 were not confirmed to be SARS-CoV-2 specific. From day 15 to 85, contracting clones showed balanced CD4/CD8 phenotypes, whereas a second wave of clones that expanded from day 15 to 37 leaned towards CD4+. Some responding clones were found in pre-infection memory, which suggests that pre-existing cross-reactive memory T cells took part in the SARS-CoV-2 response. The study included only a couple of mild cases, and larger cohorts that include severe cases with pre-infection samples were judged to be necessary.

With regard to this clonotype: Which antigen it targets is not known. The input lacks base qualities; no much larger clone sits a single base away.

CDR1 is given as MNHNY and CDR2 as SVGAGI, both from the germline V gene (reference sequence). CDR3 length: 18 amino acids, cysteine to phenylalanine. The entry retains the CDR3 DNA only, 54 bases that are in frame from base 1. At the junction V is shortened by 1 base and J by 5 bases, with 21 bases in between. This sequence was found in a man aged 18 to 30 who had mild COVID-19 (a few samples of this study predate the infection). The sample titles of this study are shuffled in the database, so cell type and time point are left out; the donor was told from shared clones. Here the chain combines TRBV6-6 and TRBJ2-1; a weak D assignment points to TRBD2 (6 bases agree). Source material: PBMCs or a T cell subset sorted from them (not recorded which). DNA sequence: TGTGCCAGCAGTTACTGGAGGGGCGGCGCGATTCAAAACAATGAGCAGTTCTTC. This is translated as CASSYWRGGAIQNNEQFF.